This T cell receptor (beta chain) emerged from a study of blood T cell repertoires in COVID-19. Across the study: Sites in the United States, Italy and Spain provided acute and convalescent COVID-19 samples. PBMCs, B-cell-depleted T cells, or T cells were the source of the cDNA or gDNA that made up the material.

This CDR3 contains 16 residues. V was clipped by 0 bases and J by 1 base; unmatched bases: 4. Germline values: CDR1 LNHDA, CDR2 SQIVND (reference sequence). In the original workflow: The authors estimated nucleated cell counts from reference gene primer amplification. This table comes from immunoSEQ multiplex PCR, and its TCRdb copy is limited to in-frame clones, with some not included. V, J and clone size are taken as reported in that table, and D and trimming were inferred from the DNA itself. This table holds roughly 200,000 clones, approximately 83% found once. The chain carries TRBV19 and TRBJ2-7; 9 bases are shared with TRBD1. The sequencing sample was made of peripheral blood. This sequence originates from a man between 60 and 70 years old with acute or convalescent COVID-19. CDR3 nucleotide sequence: TGTGCCAGTAGTATAGAGGGGACAGGGAGGTCCTACGAGCAGTACTTC. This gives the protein CASSIEGTGRSYEQYF.